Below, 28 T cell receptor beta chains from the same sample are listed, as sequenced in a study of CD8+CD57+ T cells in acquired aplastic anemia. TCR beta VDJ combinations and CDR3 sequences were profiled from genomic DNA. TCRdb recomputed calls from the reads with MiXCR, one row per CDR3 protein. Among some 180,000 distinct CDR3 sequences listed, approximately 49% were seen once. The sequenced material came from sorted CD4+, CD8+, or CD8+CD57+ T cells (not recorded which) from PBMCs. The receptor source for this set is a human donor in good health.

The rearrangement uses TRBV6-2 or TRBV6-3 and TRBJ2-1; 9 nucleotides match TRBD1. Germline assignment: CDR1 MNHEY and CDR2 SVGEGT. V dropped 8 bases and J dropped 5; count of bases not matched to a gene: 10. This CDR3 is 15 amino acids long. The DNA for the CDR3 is TGTGCCAGCCGAAAGGACAGGGGCTCTAACAATGAGCAGTTCTTC. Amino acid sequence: CASRKDRGSNNEQFF.

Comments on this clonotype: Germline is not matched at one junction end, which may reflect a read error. CDR3 region: CAGSLGGRGPYEQYF. The CDR3 DNA sequence: TGTGCCGGCAGCTTAGGTGGCAGGGGGCCCTACGAGCAGTACTTC. The rearrangement links TRBV7-2 to TRBJ2-7, with TRBD1 matching over 8 bases. The CDR3 runs to 15 residues. The germline V gene encodes CDR1 SGHTA and CDR2 FQGNSA.

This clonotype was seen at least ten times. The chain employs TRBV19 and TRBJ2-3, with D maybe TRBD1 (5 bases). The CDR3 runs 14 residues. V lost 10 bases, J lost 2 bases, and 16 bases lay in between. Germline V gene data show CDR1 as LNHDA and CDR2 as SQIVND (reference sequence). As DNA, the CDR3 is TGTGCCACCCGTGACGTTGGGGCCACAGATACGCAGTATTTT. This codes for CATRDVGATDTQYF.

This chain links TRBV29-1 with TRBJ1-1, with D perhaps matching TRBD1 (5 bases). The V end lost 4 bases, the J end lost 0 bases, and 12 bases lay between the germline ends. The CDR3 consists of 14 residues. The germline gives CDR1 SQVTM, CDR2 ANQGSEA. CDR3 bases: TGCAGCGTTGGGCCCAGGGTTCTGAACACTGAAGCTTTCTTT. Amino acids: CSVGPRVLNTEAFF.

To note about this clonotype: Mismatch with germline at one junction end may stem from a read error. This CDR3 is CAISLTSTVYNEQFF. The CDR3 coding sequence is TGTGCCATCAGCCTTACATCGACGGTCTACAATGAGCAGTTCTTC. This rearrangement joins TRBV11-2 to TRBJ2-1; D remains unclear. The CDR3 has 15 amino acids. Germline V CDR1 and CDR2: SGHAT, FQNNGV.

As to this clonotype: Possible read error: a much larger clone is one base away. CDR3 residues: CASSSVTTGELFF. In DNA form, the CDR3 reads TGTGCCAGCAGTTCGGTAACCACCGGGGAGCTGTTTTTT. This chain joins TRBV25-1 and TRBJ2-2; no reliable D call. Trimming left V 5 bases short and J 4 bases short, with 8 bases between. Germline CDR1 MGHDK, CDR2 SYGVNS. This CDR3 contains 13 residues.

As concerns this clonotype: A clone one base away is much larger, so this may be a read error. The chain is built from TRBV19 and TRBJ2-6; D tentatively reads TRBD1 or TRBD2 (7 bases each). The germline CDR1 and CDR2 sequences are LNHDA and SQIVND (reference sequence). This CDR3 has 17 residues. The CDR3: CASSPRGGGSEANVLTF. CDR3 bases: TGTGCCAGTAGTCCCCGGGGAGGGGGCTCTGAGGCCAACGTCCTGACTTTC.

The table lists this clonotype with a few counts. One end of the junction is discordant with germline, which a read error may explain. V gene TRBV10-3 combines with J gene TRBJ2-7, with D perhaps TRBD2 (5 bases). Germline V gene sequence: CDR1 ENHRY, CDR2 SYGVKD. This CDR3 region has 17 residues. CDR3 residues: CASSYPLVETSDGEQYF. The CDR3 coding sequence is TGTGCCAGCAGTTACCCTTTAGTCGAAACTAGTGACGGCGAGCAGTACTTC.

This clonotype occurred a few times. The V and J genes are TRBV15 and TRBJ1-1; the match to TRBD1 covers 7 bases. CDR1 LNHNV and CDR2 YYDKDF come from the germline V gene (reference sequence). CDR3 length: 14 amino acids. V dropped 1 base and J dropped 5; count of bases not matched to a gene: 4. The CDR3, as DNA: TGTGCCACCAGCAGAGGGTCACAGGGGACTGAAGCTTTCTTT. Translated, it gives CATSRGSQGTEAFF.

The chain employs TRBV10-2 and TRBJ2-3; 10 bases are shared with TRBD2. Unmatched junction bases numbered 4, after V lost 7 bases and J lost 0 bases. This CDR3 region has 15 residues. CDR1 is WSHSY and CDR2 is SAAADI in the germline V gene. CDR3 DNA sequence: TGCGCCAGCATCCTAGCGGGAGCTAGCACAGATACGCAGTATTTT. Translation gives CASILAGASTDTQYF.

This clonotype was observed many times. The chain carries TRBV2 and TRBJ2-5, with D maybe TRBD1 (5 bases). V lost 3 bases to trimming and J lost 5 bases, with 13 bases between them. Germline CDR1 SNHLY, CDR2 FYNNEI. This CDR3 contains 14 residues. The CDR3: CASSEGLGVETQYF. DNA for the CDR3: TGTGCCAGCAGTGAGGGGCTAGGCGTGGAGACCCAGTACTTC.

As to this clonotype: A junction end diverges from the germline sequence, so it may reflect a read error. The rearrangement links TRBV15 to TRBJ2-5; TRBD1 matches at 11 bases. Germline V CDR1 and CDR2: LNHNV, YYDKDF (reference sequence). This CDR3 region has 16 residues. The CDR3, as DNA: TGTGCCACCACCAGAAGTGGGACAGGGGGTAGGGAGACCCAGTACTTC. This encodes CATTRSGTGGRETQYF. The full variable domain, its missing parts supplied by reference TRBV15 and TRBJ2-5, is DAMVIQNPRYQVTQFGKPVTLSCSQTLNHNVMYWYQQKSSQAPKLLFHYYDKDFNNEADTPDNFQSRRPNTSFCFLDIRSPGLGDTAMYLCATTRSGTGGRETQYFGPGTRLLVL.

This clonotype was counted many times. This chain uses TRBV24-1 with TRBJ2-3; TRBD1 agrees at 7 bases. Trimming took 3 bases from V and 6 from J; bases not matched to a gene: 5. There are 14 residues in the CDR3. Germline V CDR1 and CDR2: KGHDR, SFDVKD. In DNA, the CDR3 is TGTGCCACCAGTGATGTTGACAGGGCCGATACGCAGTATTTT. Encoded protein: CATSDVDRADTQYF.

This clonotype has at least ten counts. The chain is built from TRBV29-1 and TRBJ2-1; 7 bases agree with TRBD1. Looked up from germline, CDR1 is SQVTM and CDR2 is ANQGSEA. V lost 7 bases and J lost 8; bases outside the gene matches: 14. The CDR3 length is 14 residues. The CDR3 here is CSAEPRQGSHEQFF. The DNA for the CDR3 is TGCAGCGCCGAGCCGAGACAGGGTAGCCATGAGCAGTTCTTC.

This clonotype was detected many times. Here the CDR3 DNA reads TGTGCCAGCAGCTTGGCCCAGGGATACGAGACCCAGTACTTC. Amino acids: CASSLAQGYETQYF. The chain joins TRBV5-4 to TRBJ2-5; weak D call: TRBD1 (5 bases). The CDR3 consists of 14 residues. The V gene lost 0 bases and the J gene lost 5 bases, with 11 bases spanning the gap. The germline V gene has CDR1 SGHNT and CDR2 YYREEE (reference sequence).

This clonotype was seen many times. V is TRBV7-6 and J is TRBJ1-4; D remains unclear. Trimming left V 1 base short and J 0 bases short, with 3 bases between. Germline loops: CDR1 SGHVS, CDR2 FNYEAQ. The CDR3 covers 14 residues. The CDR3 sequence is CASSLGATNEKLFF. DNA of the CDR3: TGTGCCAGCAGCTTAGGTGCAACTAATGAAAAACTGTTTTTT.

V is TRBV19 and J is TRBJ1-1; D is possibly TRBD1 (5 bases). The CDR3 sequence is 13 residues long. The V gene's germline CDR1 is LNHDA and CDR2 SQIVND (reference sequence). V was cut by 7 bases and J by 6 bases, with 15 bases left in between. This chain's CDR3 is CASKVGTTSEAFF. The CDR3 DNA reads TGTGCCAGTAAAGTGGGGACGACCTCTGAAGCTTTCTTT. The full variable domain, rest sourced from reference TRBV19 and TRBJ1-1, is DGGITQSPKYLFRKEGQNVTLSCEQNLNHDAMYWYRQDPGQGLRLIYYSQIVNDFQKGDIAEGYSVSREKKESFPLTVTSAQKNPTAFYLCASKVGTTSEAFFGQGTRLTVV.

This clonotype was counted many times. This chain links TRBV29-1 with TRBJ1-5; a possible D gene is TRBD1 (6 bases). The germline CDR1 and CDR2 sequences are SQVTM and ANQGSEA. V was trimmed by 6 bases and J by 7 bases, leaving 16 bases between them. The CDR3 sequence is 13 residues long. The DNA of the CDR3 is TGCAGCGTACAGGGAGATTTTAGACAGCCCCAGCATTTT. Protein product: CSVQGDFRQPQHF.

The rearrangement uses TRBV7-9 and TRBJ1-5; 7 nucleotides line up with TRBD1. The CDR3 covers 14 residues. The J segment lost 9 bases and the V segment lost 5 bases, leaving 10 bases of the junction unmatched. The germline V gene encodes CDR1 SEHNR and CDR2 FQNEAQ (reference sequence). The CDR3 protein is CASSIQGLDVPQHF. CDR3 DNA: TGTGCCAGCAGCATACAGGGGCTCGATGTGCCCCAGCATTTT.

The CDR3 nucleotides read TGCGCCAGCAGCTTACAGGGGAATAAGAATGAAAAACTGTTTTTT. Translated, it gives CASSLQGNKNEKLFF. V gene TRBV5-1 combines with J gene TRBJ1-4, with 7 bases aligning to TRBD1. Trimming at V came to 2 bases and at J to 5 bases, leaving 6 bases not matched to a gene. CDR3 length equals 15 residues. Germline CDR1 SGHRS, CDR2 YFSETQ.

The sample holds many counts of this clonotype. For the CDR3, the DNA is TGTGCCAGCAGCTTGGGTTGGACACGAACCCGGGAAGGGGCCAACGTCCTGACTTTC. Amino acid sequence: CASSLGWTRTREGANVLTF. V gene TRBV5-4 combines with J gene TRBJ2-6; D may match TRBD1 or TRBD2 (5 bases each). V lost 0 bases and J lost 4, with 20 bases in between. Germline CDR1 is SGHNT and CDR2 is YYREEE (reference sequence). The CDR3 contains 19 residues.

CDR3 in amino acids: CASRRTGDYEQYF. The DNA of the CDR3 is TGTGCCAGCAGGCGGACAGGGGACTACGAGCAGTACTTC. The chain carries TRBV14 and TRBJ2-7; TRBD1 aligns across 9 bases. The CDR3 sequence is 13 residues long. Germline values: CDR1 SGHDN, CDR2 FVKESK. The V gene end was trimmed by 6 bases and the J gene end by 3 bases; junction bases not matched to a gene: 3.

The CDR3 DNA is TGCGCCAGCAGTGAGGTTGAGGCGGGAAGCTACAATGAGCAGTTCTTC. Its translation: CASSEVEAGSYNEQFF. The gene calls are TRBV10-2 and TRBJ2-1, with D perhaps matching TRBD2 (6 bases). CDR3 length: 16 residues. V was trimmed by 2 bases and J by 3 bases, leaving 14 bases between them. Per germline, CDR1 WSHSY and CDR2 SAAADI.

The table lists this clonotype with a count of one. CDR3 DNA sequence: TGTGCCAGCAGCCCGACAGGGATGGATGGCTACACCTTC. Translation gives CASSPTGMDGYTF. This sequence joins TRBV7-2 and TRBJ1-2, with 7 nucleotides matching TRBD1. Trimming cost V 5 bases and J 6 bases; bases outside gene matches: 6. The CDR3 loop spans 13 amino acids. Germline V gene data show CDR1 as SGHTA and CDR2 as FQGNSA.

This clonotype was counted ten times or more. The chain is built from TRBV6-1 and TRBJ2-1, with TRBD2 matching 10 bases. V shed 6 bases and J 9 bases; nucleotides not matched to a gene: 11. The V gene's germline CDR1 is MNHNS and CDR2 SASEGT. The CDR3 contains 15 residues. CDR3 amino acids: CASRPTSGTPGEQFF. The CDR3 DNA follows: TGTGCCAGCAGGCCCACTAGCGGGACCCCCGGTGAGCAGTTCTTC.

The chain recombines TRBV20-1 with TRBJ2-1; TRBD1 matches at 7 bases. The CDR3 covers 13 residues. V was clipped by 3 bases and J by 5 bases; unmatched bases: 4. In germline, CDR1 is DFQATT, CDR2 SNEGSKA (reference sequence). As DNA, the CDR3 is TGCAGTGCTAGTCCGACAGGGAACAATGAGCAGTTCTTC. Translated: CSASPTGNNEQFF.

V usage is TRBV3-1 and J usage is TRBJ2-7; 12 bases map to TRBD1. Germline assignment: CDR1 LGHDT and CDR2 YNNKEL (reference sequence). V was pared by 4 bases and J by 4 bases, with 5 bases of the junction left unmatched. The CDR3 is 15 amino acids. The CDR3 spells CASSLWGQGAYEQYF. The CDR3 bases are TGTGCCAGCAGCCTGTGGGGACAGGGGGCTTACGAGCAGTACTTC.

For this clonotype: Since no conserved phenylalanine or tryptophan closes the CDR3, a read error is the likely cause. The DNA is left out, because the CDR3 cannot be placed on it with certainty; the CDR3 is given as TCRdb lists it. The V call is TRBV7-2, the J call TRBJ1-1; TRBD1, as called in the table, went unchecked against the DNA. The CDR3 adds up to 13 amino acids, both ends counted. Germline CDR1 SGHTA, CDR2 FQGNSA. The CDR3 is CASSLQGPNEALV.